This entry describes one TCR beta chain. The antigen is unknown. It was focal radiation plus CTLA-4 blockade with ipilimumab that patients with chemo-refractory metastatic non-small-cell lung cancer received. The data were obtained in a study of radiotherapy plus CTLA-4 blockade in lung cancer. Turning to the study itself: An objective response was seen in about 18% of patients, and disease control in around 33%.

CDR3 length equals 14 residues. Germline V CDR1 and CDR2: MNHEY, SVGAGI. V lost 5 bases, J lost 4 bases, and 12 bases lay in between. Assay used: immunoSEQ multiplex PCR; TCRdb lists only in-frame clones, some missing. The repertoire holds some 94,000 clones, with roughly 80% as singletons. Overall study results and limits: An expansion of tumor-derived TCR clones occurred in blood after radiotherapy plus ipilimumab. Early blood T cell clone dynamics reportedly forecast response best, with interferon-beta.

This rearrangement joins TRBV6-5 to TRBJ1-5; D is unresolved. This TCR came from a human donor with non-small cell lung cancer that progressed on radiotherapy plus ipilimumab. Source: peripheral blood, taken from a patient treated with radiotherapy plus ipilimumab. The CDR3 DNA reads TGTGCCAGCAGTCTAAACAGAGGGAATCAGCCCCAGCATTTT. It specifies CASSLNRGNQPQHF.